This TCR beta chain was sequenced in a study of T cells in Graves' hyperthyroidism and ophthalmopathy. Many counts were recorded for this clonotype. TCR beta CDR3 sequences were amplified from RNA transcripts. With the HTBI primer set, the TCR CDR3 went through a first round of RT-PCR. TCRdb analysed the multiplex PCR reads with MiXCR anew, one entry per CDR3 protein. The table has around 350,000 distinct CDR3 sequences, around 14% seen once; the top ten hold about 27%. J was trimmed by 0 bases and V by 6 bases; bases with no gene match: 11. In germline, CDR1 is MDHEN, CDR2 SYDVKM. The CDR3 has 18 amino acids.

This TCR was recovered from a woman under 30 with Graves' hyperthyroidism that later progressed to Graves' ophthalmopathy. The rearrangement links TRBV28 to TRBJ2-6; 7 bases are shared with TRBD1. Sequenced sample: blood. CDR3: CASRLGDSVPSGANVLTF. The CDR3 DNA reads TGTGCCAGCAGGCTAGGGGACAGTGTACCCTCTGGGGCCAACGTCCTGACTTTC.